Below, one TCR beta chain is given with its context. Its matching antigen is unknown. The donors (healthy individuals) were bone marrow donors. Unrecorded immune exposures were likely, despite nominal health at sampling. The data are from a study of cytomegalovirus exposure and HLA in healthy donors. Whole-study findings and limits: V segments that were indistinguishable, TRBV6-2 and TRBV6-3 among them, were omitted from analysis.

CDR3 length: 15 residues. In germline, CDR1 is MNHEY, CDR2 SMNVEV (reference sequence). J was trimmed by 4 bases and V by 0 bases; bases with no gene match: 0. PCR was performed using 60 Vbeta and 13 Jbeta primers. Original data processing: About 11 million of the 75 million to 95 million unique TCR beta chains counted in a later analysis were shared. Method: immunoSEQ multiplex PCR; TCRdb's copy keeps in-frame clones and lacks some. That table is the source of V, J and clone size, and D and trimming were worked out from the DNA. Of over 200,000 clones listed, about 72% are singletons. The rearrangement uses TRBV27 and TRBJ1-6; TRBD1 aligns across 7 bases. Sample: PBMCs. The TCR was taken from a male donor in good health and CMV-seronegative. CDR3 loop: CASSLSGQYNSPLHF. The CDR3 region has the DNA TGTGCCAGCAGTTTATCGGGACAGTATAATTCACCCCTCCACTTT.